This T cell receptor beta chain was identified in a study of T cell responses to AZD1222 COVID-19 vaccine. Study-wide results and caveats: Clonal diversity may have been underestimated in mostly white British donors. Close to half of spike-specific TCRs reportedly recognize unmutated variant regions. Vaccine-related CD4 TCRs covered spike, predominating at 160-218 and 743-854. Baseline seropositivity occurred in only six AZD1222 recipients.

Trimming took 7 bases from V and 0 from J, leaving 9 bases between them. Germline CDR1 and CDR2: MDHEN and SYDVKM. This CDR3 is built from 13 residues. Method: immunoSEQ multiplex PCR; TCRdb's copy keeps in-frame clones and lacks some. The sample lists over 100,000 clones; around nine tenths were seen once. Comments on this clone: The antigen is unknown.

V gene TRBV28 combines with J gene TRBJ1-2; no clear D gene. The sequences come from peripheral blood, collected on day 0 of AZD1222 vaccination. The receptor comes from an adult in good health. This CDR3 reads CASKALTNYGYTF. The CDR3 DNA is TGTGCCAGCAAGGCACTAACTAACTATGGCTACACCTTC.